Below are 8 T cell receptor beta chains sequenced from a single sample in a study of blood T cell repertoires in COVID-19. Using immunoSEQ multiplex PCR, the repertoire was profiled, and TCRdb retains in-frame clones only, with some absent. The sample consists of roughly 80,000 clones, around 90% of them appearing once. Sequencing used peripheral blood. The source is a woman at least 80 years old with active or convalescent COVID-19.

The genes are TRBV9 and TRBJ1-5; no clear D. This CDR3 is built from 15 residues. Looked up from germline, CDR1 is SGDLS and CDR2 is YYNGEE. Trimming shortened V by 0 bases and J by 4 bases, and 11 bases separated the two germline ends. DNA for the CDR3: TGTGCCAGCAGCGTAGCTGCCGGGGTAAATCAGCCCCAGCATTTT. Translating it yields CASSVAAGVNQPQHF.

The V call is TRBV4-1, the J call TRBJ1-5; D is perhaps TRBD1 (6 bases). Germline V CDR1 and CDR2: MGHRA, YSYEKL. The V gene lost 0 bases and the J gene lost 3 bases, with 9 bases spanning the gap. The CDR3 sequence is 15 residues long. The CDR3 here is CASSQEQGNNQPQHF. The CDR3 DNA reads TGCGCCAGCAGCCAAGAACAGGGAAACAATCAGCCCCAGCATTTT.

V and J are TRBV5-1 and TRBJ1-4; weak D call: TRBD1 (5 bases). The CDR3 length is 16 residues. In germline, CDR1 is SGHRS, CDR2 YFSETQ. The ends were cut back, 0 bases at V and 3 bases at J, with 12 bases in the middle. DNA of the CDR3: TGCGCCAGCAGCTTGGTGGGGTCGGGGGCTAATGAAAAACTGTTTTTT. Amino acids: CASSLVGSGANEKLFF. Together with reference TRBV5-1 and TRBJ1-4, the CDR3 gives the full variable domain: KAGVTQTPRYLIKTRGQQVTLSCSPISGHRSVSWYQQTPGQGLQFLFEYFSETQRNKGNFPGRFSGRQFSNSRSEMNVSTLELGDSALYLCASSLVGSGANEKLFFGSGTQLSVL.

The chain carries TRBV6-5 and TRBJ1-4; possible D gene TRBD1, 5 bases. The CDR3 spans 14 residues. V dropped 4 bases and J dropped 2 bases, with 8 bases sitting between them. Germline V gene lookup returns CDR1 MNHEY and CDR2 SVGAGI. The CDR3, as DNA: TGTGCCAGCAGTTCCGGGGGGACTAATGAAAAACTGTTTTTT. Translation gives CASSSGGTNEKLFF.

The chain is built from TRBV29-1 and TRBJ1-2, with TRBD1 matching over 8 bases. CDR3 size: 13 residues. The trim removed 0 bases at V and 8 bases at J, leaving 5 bases unmatched. From germline, CDR1 is SQVTM and CDR2 ANQGSEA. The CDR3, as DNA: TGCAGCGTTGAAGATAGGGGGACAGGCGGCTACACCTTC. As protein: CSVEDRGTGGYTF.

V usage is TRBV7-2 and J usage is TRBJ2-7; D unresolved. The V end was cut by 1 base, the J end by 1 base, with 11 bases between. The CDR3 totals 15 residues. The germline V gene has CDR1 SGHTA and CDR2 FQGNSA. The CDR3, as DNA: TGTGCCAGCAGCTTAGATTTGTCTACTTCCTACGAGCAGTACTTC. Protein sequence: CASSLDLSTSYEQYF.

V usage is TRBV28 and J usage is TRBJ1-6; D is undetermined. Germline CDR1 and CDR2: MDHEN and SYDVKM. V shed 5 bases and J shed 7 bases, with 12 bases lying between them. This CDR3 has 14 residues. The CDR3 DNA is TGTGCCAGCAGTGTCGTGTCTCCCAATTCACCCCTCCACTTT. This sequence encodes CASSVVSPNSPLHF.

This chain joins TRBV5-1 and TRBJ2-2; D not resolved. The length of the CDR3 is 14 residues. Germline lookup yields CDR1 SGHRS and CDR2 YFSETQ. V lost 0 bases to trimming and J lost 2 bases, with 5 bases between them. The CDR3 DNA sequence: TGCGCCAGCAGCTTGGGAGGCAACACCGGGGAGCTGTTTTTT. It is translated as CASSLGGNTGELFF.